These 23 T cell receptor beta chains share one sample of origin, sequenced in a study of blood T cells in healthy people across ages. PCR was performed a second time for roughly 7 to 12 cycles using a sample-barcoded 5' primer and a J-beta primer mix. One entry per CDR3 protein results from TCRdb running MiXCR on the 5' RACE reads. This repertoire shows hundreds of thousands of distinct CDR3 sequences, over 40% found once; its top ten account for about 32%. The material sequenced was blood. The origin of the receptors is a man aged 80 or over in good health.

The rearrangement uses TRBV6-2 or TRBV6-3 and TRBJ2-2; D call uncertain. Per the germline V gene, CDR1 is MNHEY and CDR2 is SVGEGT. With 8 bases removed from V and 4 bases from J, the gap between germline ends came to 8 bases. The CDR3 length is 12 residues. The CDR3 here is CASGKPTGELFF. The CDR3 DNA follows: TGTGCCAGCGGAAAGCCCACCGGGGAGCTGTTTTTT.

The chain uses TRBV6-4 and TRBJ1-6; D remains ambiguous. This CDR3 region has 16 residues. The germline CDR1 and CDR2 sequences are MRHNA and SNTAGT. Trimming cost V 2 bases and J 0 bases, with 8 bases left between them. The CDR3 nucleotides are TGTGCCAGCAGTGACAAGAGGAGCTCCTATAATTCACCCCTCCACTTT. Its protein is CASSDKRSSYNSPLHF.

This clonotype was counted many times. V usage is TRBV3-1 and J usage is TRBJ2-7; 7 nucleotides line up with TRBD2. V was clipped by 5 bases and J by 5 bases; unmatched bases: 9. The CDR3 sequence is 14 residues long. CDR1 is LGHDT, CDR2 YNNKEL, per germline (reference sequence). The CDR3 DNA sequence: TGTGCCAGCAGCTACCGGGACTACCAAAACGAGCAGTACTTC. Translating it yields CASSYRDYQNEQYF.

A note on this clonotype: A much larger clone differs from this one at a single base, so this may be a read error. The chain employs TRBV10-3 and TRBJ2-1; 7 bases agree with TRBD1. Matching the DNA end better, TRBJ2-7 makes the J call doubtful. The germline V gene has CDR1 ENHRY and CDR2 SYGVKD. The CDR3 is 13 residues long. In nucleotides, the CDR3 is TGTGCCATCAGCTTACAGGGGTACAATGAGCAGTACTTC. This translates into CAISLQGYNEQYF.

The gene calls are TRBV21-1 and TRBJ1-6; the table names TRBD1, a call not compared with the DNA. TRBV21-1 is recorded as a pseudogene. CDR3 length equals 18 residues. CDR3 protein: CASGRWDSEGAYNSPLHF. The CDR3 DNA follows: TGTGCCAGCGGCCGATGGGACAGCGAAGGTGCCTATAATTCACCCCTCCACTTT.

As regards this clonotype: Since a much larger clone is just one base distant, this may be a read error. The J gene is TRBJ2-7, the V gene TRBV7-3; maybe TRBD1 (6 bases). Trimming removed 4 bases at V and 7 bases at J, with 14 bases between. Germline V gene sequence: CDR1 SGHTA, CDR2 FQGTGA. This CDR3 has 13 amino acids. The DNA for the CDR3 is TGTGCCAGCAGCTCGGGGACAAACAATGAGCAGTACTTC. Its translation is CASSSGTNNEQYF.

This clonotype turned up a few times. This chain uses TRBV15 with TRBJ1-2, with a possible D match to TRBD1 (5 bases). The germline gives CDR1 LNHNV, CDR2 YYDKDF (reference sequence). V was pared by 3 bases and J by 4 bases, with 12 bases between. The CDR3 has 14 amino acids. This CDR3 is CATSSGGTSYGYTF. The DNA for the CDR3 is TGTGCCACCAGCAGCGGGGGGACTAGCTATGGCTACACCTTC.

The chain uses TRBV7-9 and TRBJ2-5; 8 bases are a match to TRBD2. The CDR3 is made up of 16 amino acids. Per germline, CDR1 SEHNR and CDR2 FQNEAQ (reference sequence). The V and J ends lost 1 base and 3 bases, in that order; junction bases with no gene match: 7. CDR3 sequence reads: CASSLVPSGSKETQYF. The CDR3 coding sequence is TGTGCCAGCAGCTTAGTGCCCAGCGGGAGTAAAGAGACCCAGTACTTC.

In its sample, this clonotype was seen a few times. The chain's CDR3 is CASSQDFAGEYGYTF. The CDR3 coding sequence is TGCGCCAGCAGCCAAGATTTTGCAGGCGAATATGGCTACACCTTC. V and J are TRBV4-3 and TRBJ1-2; D gene unclear. V gave up 0 bases and J gave up 5 bases, with 13 bases separating them. The CDR3 sequence is 15 residues long. Germline CDR1 is LGHNA and CDR2 is YSLEER.

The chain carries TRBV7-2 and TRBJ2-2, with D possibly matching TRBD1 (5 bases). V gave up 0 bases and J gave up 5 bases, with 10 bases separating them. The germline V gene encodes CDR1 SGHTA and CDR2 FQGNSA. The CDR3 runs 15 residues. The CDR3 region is CASSLAGVKTGELFF. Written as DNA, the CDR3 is TGTGCCAGCAGCTTAGCAGGGGTTAAGACCGGGGAGCTGTTTTTT. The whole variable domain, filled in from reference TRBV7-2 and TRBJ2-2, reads GAGVSQSPSNKVTEKGKDVELRCDPISGHTALYWYRQSLGQGLEFLIYFQGNSAPDKSGLPSDRFSAERTGGSVSTLTIQRTQQEDSAVYLCASSLAGVKTGELFFGEGSRLTVL.

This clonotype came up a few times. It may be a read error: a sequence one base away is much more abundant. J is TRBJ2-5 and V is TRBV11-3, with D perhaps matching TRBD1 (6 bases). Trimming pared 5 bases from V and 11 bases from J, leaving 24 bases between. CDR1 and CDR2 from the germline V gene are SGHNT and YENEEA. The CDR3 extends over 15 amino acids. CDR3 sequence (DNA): TGTGCCAGCAGCCCGTATAGGGTGGGGGCAAATGAGCAGTACTTC. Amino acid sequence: CASSPYRVGANEQYF.

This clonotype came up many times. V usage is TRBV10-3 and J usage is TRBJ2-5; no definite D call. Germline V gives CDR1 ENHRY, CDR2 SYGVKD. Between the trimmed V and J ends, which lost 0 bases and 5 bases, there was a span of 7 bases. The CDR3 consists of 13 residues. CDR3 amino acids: CAISESSTETQYF. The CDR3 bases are TGTGCCATCAGTGAGTCTAGTACCGAGACCCAGTACTTC.

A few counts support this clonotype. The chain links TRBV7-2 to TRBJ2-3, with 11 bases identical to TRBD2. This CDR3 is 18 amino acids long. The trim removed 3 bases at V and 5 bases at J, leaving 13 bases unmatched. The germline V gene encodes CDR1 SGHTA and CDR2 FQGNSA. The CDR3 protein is CASSFQLAGGAVVDTQYF. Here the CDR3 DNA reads TGTGCCAGCAGCTTCCAGCTAGCGGGGGGTGCTGTGGTAGATACGCAGTATTTT.

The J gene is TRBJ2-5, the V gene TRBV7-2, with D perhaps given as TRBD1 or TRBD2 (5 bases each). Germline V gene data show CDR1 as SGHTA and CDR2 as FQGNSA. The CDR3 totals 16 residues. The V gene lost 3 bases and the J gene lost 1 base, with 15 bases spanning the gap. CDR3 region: CASSFTGAVFQETQYF. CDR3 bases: TGTGCCAGCAGCTTCACCGGGGCGGTTTTCCAAGAGACCCAGTACTTC.

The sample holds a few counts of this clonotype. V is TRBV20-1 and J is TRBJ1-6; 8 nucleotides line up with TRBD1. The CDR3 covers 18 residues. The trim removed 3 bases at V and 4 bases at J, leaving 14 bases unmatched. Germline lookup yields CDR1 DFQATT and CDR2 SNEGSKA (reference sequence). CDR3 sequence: CSASRDPSGGYYNSPLHF. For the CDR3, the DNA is TGCAGTGCTAGCAGGGACCCTTCAGGGGGCTATTATAATTCACCCCTCCACTTT.

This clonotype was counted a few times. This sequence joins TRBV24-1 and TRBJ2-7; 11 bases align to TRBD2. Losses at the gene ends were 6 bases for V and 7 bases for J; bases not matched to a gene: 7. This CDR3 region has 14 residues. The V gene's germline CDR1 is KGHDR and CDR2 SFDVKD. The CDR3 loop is CATSLSGGANEQYF. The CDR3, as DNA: TGTGCCACCAGTCTTAGCGGGGGGGCGAATGAGCAGTACTTC.

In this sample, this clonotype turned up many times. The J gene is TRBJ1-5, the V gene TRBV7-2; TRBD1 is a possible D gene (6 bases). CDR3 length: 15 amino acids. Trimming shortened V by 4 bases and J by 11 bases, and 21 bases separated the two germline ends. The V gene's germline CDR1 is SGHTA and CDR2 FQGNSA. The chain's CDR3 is CASSSSGGSIFAQHF. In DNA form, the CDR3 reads TGTGCCAGCAGCTCTAGTGGGGGCTCGATTTTCGCCCAGCATTTT.

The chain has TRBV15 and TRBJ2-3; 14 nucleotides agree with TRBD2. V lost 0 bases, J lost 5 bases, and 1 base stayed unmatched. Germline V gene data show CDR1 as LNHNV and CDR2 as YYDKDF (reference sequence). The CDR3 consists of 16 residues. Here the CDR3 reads CATSREGTSGGDTQYF. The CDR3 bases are TGTGCCACCAGCAGAGAAGGGACTAGCGGGGGAGATACGCAGTATTTT.

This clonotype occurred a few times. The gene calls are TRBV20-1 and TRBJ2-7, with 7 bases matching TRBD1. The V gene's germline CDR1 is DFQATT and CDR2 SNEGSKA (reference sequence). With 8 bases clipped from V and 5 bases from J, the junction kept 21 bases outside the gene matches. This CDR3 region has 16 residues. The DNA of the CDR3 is TGCAGTAGCGCAGGTTCCCCGGGACAGTCGCCCCACGAGCAGTACTTC. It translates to CSSAGSPGQSPHEQYF.

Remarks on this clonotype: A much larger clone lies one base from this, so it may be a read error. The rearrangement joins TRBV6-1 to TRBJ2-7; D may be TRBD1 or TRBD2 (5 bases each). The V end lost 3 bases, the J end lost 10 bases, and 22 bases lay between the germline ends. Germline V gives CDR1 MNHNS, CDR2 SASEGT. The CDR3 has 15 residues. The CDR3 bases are TGTGCCAGCAGTGATTGGGACCGCCCAGAAGAGATCCAGTACTTC. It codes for CASSDWDRPEEIQYF.

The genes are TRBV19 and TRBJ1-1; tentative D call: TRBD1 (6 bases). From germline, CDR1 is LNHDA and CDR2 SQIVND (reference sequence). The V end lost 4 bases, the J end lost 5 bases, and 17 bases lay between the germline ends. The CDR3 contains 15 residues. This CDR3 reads CASSTADRSFTEAFF. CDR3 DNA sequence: TGTGCCAGTAGTACGGCGGACAGAAGTTTTACTGAAGCTTTCTTT.

CDR3 protein: CASSPGRGIDNEQFF. CDR3 nucleotide sequence: TGTGCCAGCAGCCCCGGACGGGGGATTGACAATGAGCAGTTCTTC. The gene calls are TRBV5-5 and TRBJ2-1; D might be TRBD2 (6 bases). Between the trimmed V and J ends, which lost 4 bases and 5 bases, there was a span of 16 bases. Germline values: CDR1 SGHKS, CDR2 YYEKEE (reference sequence). The CDR3 covers 15 residues.

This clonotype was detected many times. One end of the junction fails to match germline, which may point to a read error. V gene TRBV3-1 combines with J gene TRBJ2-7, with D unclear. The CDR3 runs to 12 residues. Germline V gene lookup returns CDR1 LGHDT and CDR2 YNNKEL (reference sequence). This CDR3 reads CASSQGSYEQYF. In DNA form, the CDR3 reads TGTGCCAGCAGTCAAGGCTCCTACGAGCAGTACTTC.